This T cell receptor (beta chain) originates from a study of cytomegalovirus exposure and HLA in healthy donors. The V end was cut by 7 bases, the J end by 0 bases, with 13 bases between. CDR3 length: 14 amino acids. Germline V gene sequence: CDR1 MNHEY, CDR2 SVGAGI. A note on this clone: What it binds is unknown.

Study-wide findings and caveats: Within the 130 or so validation repertoires, first-cohort TCR clusters tended to co-occur, according to a later analysis. Reported performance of the classifier showed diagnosis of cytomegalovirus status with high specificity and sensitivity. Confirmation was obtained in vitro that three CMV-associated chains are specific for CMV antigens. The study designated fewer than 200 TCR beta chains cytomegalovirus-associated.

The method was immunoSEQ multiplex PCR; TCRdb's version includes in-frame clones alone and lacks a portion of them. The table records about 140,000 clones, 87% of them present only once. The V and J genes are TRBV6-5 and TRBJ2-7; D is possibly TRBD1 (6 bases). The sequenced sample consisted of PBMCs. The sequence derives from a young man in good health and CMV-seropositive. CDR3 DNA: TGTGCCAGCACCCTCAGGGGCCCCTCCTACGAGCAGTACTTC. Encoded protein: CASTLRGPSYEQYF.